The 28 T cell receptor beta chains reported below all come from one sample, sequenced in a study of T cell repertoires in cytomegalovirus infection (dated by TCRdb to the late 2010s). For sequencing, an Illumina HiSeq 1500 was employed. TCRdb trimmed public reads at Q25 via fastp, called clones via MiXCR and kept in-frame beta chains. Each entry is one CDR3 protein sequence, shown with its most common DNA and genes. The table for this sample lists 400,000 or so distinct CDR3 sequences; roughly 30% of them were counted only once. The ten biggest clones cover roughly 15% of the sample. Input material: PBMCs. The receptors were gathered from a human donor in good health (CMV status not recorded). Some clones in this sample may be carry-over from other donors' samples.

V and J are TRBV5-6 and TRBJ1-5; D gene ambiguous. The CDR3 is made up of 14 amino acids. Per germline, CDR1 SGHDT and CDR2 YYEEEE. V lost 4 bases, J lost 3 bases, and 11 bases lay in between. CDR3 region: CASSNGLHNQPQHF. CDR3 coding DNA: TGTGCCAGCAGCAACGGACTTCACAATCAGCCCCAGCATTTT.

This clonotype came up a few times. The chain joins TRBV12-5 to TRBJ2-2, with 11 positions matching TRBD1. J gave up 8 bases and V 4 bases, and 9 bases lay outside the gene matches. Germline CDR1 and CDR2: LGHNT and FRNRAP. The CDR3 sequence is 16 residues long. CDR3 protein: CASGSWDRGKRGELFF. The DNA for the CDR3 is TGTGCTAGTGGTTCCTGGGACAGGGGGAAACGAGGGGAGCTGTTTTTT.

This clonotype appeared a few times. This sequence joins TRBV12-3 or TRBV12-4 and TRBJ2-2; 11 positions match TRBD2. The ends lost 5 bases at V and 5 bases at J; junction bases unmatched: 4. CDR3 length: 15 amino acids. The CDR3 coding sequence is TGTGCCAGCAGTCGTAGCGGGGGGGTAACCGGGGAGCTGTTTTTT. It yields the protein CASSRSGGVTGELFF.

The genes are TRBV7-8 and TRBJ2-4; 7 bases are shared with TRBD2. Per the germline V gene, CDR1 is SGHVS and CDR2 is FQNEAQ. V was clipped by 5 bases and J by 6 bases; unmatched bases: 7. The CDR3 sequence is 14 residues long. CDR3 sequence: CASSLSGAGNIQYF. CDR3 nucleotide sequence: TGTGCCAGCAGCCTGAGCGGGGCGGGAAACATTCAGTACTTC.

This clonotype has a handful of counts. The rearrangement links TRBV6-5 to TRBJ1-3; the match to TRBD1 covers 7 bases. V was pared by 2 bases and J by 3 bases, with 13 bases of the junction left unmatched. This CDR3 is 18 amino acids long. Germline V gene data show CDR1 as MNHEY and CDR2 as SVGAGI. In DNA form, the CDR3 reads TGTGCCAGCAGTTACGGGCCCGGGCCCAGGGGGGATGGAAACACCATATATTTT. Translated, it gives CASSYGPGPRGDGNTIYF.

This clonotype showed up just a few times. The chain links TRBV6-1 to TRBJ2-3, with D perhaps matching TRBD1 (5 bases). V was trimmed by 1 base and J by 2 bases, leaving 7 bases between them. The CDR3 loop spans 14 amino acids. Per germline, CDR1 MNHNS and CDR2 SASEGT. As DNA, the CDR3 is TGTGCCAGCAGTGAAGGGGGCCACACAGATACGCAGTATTTT. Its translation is CASSEGGHTDTQYF.

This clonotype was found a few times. The CDR3 protein is CASSQQETDTQYF. The DNA for the CDR3 is TGTGCCAGCAGCCAGCAGGAGACAGATACGCAGTATTTT. The chain couples TRBV3-1 to TRBJ2-3; D remains unclear. Germline loops: CDR1 LGHDT, CDR2 YNNKEL (reference sequence). V dropped 3 bases and J dropped 3 bases, with 7 bases sitting between them. CDR3 length equals 13 residues.

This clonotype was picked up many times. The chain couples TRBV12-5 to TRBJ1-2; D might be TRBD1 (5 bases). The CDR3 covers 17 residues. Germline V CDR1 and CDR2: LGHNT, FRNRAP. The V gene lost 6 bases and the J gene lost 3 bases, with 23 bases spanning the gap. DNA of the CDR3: TGTGCTAGTGGCAATTTCCCTGGGGCAGCCCTAGACTATGGCTACACCTTC. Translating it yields CASGNFPGAALDYGYTF. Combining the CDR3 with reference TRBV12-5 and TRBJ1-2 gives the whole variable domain DARVTQTPRHKVTEMGQEVTMRCQPILGHNTVFWYRQTMMQGLELLAYFRNRAPLDDSGMPKDRFSAEMPDATLATLKIQPSEPRDSAVYFCASGNFPGAALDYGYTFGSGTRLTVV.

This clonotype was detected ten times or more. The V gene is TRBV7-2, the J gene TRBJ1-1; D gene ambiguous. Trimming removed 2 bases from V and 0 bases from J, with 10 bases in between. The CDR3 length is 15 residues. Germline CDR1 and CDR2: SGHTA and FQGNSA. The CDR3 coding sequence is TGTGCCAGCAGCTTAAGACGGAGGATGAACACTGAAGCTTTCTTT. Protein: CASSLRRRMNTEAFF.

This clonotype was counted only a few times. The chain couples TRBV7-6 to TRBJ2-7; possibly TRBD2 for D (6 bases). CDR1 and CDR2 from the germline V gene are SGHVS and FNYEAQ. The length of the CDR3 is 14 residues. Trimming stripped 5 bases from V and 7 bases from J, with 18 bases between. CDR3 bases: TGTGCCAGCAGCGAGGGGACTTACGGTCTTGAGCAGTACTTC. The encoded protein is CASSEGTYGLEQYF.

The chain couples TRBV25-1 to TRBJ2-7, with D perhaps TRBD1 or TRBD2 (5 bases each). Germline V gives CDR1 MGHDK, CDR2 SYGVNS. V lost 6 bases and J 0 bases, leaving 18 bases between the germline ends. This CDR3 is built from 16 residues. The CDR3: CASRKSGTENSYEQYF. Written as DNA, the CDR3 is TGTGCCAGCAGAAAATCCGGGACCGAGAACTCCTACGAGCAGTACTTC.

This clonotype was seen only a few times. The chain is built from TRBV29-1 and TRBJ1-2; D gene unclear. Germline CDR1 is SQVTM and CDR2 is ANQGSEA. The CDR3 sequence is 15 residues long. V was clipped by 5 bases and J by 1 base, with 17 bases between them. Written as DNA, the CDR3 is TGCAGCGTTCTCTTACCTCCGGGATATAACTATGGCTACACCTTC. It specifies CSVLLPPGYNYGYTF. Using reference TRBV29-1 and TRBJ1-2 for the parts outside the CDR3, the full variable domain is SAVISQKPSRDICQRGTSLTIQCQVDSQVTMMFWYRQQPGQSLTLIATANQGSEATYESGFVIDKFPISRPNLTFSTLTVSNMSPEDSSIYLCSVLLPPGYNYGYTFGSGTRLTVV.

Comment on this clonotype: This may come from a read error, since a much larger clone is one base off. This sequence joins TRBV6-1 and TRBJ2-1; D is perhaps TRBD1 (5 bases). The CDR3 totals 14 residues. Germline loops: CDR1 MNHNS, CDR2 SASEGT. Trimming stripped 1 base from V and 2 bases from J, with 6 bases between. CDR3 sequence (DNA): TGTGCCAGCAGTGAAGGGGGCACCTACAATGAGCAGTTCTTC. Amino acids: CASSEGGTYNEQFF.

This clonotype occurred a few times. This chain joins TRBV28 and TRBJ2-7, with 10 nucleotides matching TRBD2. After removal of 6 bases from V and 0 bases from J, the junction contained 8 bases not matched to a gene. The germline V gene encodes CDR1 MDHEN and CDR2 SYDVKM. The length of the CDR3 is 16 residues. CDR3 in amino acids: CASSPVLAGDSYEQYF. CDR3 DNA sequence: TGTGCCAGCAGCCCCGTTCTAGCGGGGGACTCCTACGAGCAGTACTTC.

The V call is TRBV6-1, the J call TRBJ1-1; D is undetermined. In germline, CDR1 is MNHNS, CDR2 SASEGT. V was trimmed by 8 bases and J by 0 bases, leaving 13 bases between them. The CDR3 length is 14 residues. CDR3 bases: TGTGCCAGCTTCCCTTTGGGAATGAACACTGAAGCTTTCTTT. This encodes CASFPLGMNTEAFF.

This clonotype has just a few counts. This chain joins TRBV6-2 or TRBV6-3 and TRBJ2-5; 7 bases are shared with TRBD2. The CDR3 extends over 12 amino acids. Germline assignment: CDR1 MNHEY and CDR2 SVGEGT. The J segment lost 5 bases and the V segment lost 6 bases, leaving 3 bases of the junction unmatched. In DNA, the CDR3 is TGTGCCAGCAGGTTTAGCGGGGAGACCCAGTACTTC. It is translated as CASRFSGETQYF.

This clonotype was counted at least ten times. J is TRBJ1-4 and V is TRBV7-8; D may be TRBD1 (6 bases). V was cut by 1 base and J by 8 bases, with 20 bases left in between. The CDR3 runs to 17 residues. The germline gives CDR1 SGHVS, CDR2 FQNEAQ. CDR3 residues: CASSLGVLGGVGEKLFF. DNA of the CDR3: TGTGCCAGCAGCTTAGGCGTGCTAGGGGGAGTGGGCGAAAAACTGTTTTTT.

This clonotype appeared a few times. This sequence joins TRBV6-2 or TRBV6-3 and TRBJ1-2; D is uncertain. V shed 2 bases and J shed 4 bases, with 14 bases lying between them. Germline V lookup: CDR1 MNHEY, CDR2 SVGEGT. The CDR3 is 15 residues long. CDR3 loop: CASSYKLSGPYGYTF. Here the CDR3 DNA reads TGTGCCAGCAGTTACAAGCTCTCAGGACCCTATGGCTACACCTTC.

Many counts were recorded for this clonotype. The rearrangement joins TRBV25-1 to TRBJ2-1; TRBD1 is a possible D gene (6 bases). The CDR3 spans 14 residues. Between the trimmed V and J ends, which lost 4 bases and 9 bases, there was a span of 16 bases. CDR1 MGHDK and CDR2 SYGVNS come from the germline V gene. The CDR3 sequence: CASSVHRDLGEQFF. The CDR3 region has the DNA TGTGCCAGCAGTGTACACAGGGATCTAGGTGAGCAGTTCTTC. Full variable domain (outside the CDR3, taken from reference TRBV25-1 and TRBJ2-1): EADIYQTPRYLVIGTGKKITLECSQTMGHDKMYWYQQDPGMELHLIHYSYGVNSTEKGDLSSESTVSRIRTEHFPLTLESARPSHTSQYLCASSVHRDLGEQFFGPGTRLTVL.

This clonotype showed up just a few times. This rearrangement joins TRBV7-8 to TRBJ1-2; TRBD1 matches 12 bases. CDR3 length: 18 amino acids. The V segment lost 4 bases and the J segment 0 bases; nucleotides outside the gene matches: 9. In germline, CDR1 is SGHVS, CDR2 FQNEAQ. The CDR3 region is CASSSLTGQGASNYGYTF. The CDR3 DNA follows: TGTGCCAGCAGCTCCCTCACGGGACAGGGGGCGTCTAACTATGGCTACACCTTC.

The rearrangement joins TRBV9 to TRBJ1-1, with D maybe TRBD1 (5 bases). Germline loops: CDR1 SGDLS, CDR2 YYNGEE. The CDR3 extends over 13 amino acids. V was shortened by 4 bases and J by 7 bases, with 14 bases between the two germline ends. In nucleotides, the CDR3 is TGTGCCAGCAGCTTCCGGGACCGGGATGAAGCTTTCTTT. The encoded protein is CASSFRDRDEAFF.

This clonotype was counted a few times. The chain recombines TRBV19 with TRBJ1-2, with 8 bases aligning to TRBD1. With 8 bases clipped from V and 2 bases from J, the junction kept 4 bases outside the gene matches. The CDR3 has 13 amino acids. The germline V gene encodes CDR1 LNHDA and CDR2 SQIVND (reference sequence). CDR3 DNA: TGTGCCAGTCTGGACAGGGTCAACTATGGCTACACCTTC. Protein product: CASLDRVNYGYTF.

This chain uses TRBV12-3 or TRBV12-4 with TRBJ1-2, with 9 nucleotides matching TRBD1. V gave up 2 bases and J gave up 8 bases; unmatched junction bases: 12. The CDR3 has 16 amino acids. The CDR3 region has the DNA TGTGCCAGCAGTTTATACAGGGGACAGGGAACTGGCGGCTACACCTTC. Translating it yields CASSLYRGQGTGGYTF.

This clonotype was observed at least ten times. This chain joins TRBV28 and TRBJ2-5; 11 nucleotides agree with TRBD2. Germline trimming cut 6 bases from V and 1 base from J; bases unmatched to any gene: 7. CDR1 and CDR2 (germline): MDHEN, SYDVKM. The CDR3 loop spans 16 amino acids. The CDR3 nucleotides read TGTGCCAGCAGGAGAGGGACTAGCGGATCCCAAGAGACCCAGTACTTC. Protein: CASRRGTSGSQETQYF.

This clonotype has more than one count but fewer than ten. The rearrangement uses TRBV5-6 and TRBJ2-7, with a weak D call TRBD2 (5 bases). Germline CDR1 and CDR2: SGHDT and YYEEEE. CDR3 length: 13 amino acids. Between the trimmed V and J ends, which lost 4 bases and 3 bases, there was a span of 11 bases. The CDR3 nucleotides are TGTGCCAGCAGCCCTGCTGGACTCTACGAGCAGTACTTC. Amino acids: CASSPAGLYEQYF.

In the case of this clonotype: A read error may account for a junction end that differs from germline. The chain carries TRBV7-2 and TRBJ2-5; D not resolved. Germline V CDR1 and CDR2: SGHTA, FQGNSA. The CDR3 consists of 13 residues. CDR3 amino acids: CASSLILGATQYF. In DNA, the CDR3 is TGTGCAAGCAGCTTAATCCTAGGAGCGACCCAGTACTTC.

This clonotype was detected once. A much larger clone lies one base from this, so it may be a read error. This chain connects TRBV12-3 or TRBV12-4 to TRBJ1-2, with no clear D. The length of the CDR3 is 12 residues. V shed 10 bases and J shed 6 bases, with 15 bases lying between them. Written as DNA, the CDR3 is TGTGCCACCTCTCCCATGAAGGATGGCTACACCTTC. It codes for CATSPMKDGYTF.

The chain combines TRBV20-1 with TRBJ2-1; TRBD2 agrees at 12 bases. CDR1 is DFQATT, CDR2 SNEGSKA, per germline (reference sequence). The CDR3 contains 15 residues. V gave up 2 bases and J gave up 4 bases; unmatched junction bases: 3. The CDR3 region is CSARPLAGGYNEQFF. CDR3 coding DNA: TGCAGTGCTAGACCACTAGCGGGGGGTTACAATGAGCAGTTCTTC.